Presented here are 10 T cell receptor beta chains from one specimen sequenced in a study of technical replicates of blood from several donors. The method was immunoSEQ multiplex PCR; TCRdb's version includes in-frame clones alone and lacks a portion of them. This table has tens of thousands of clones, around 92% appearing once. Sequenced material: T cells isolated from PBMCs. These TCRs come from a human donor in good health. Some clones in this sample may be carry-over from other donors' samples.

The chain links TRBV5-6 to TRBJ1-2, with a possible D match to TRBD1 (6 bases). Trimming took off 1 base at V and 8 bases at J, with 12 bases between the two ends. There are 13 residues in the CDR3. CDR1 SGHDT and CDR2 YYEEEE come from the germline V gene. CDR3: CASSLWGTSGYTF. CDR3 coding DNA: TGTGCCAGCAGCTTGTGGGGGACAAGCGGCTACACCTTC.

This clone was recorded once. The V and J genes are TRBV30 and TRBJ2-1; 8 bases map to TRBD2. V shed 5 bases, J shed 2 bases, and the junction held 8 bases outside the gene matches. CDR1 and CDR2 (germline): GTSNPN, SVGIG (reference sequence). The CDR3 loop spans 15 amino acids. This chain's CDR3 is CAWATPGLAYNEQFF. For the CDR3, the DNA is TGTGCCTGGGCAACCCCGGGACTAGCCTACAATGAGCAGTTCTTC.

In regard to this clone: The junction departs from the called germline gene at one end, perhaps through a read error. This rearrangement joins TRBV28 to TRBJ1-4; 7 bases align to TRBD1. The CDR3 length is 14 residues. Germline V gene sequence: CDR1 MDHEN, CDR2 SYDVKM. CDR3 region: CASSLDRVSVLRLF. The CDR3 DNA reads as TGTGCCAGCAGCCTTGACAGGGTTTCCGTATTAAGGCTTTTT. The complete variable domain, with remaining parts taken from reference TRBV28 and TRBJ1-4, reads DVKVTQSSRYLVKRTGEKVFLECVQDMDHENMFWYRQDPGLGLRLIYFSYDVKMKEKGDIPEGYSVSREKKERFSLILESASTNQTSMYLCASSLDRVSVLRLFGSGTQLSVL.

This sequence joins TRBV10-1 and TRBJ2-5; a weak D match, TRBD2 (6 bases). Between the trimmed V and J ends, which lost 2 bases and 0 bases, there was a span of 7 bases. The CDR3 spans 14 residues. The germline gives CDR1 WNHNN, CDR2 SYGVQD (reference sequence). In nucleotides, the CDR3 is TGCGCCAGCAGTGAGACTAGCAACCAAGAGACCCAGTACTTC. Protein product: CASSETSNQETQYF.

The chain joins TRBV5-5 to TRBJ2-1; 13 nucleotides agree with TRBD2. V lost 4 bases, J lost 8 bases, and 3 bases stayed unmatched. This CDR3 spans 14 amino acids. Per germline, CDR1 SGHKS and CDR2 YYEKEE (reference sequence). The chain's CDR3 is CASSGGLAGYEQFF. In DNA, the CDR3 is TGTGCCAGCAGCGGGGGACTAGCGGGGTATGAGCAGTTCTTC.

The CDR3 region is CASSTGGSYNEQFF. In nucleotides, the CDR3 is TGTGCCAGCAGCACAGGGGGCTCCTACAATGAGCAGTTCTTC. The chain links TRBV5-4 to TRBJ2-1; 8 positions match TRBD1. V dropped 4 bases and J dropped 0; count of bases not matched to a gene: 0. The CDR3 contains 14 residues. Germline V gives CDR1 SGHNT, CDR2 YYREEE (reference sequence).

J is TRBJ1-1 and V is TRBV28; TRBD1 agrees at 10 bases. This CDR3 spans 13 amino acids. V lost 4 bases and J lost 5; bases outside the gene matches: 1. CDR1 and CDR2 (germline): MDHEN, SYDVKM. CDR3 residues: CASSSDRGTEAFF. The CDR3 bases are TGTGCCAGCAGTTCGGACAGGGGGACTGAAGCTTTCTTT.

This chain uses TRBV5-1 with TRBJ2-1, with D tentatively TRBD1 (6 bases). V was shortened by 1 base and J by 1 base, with 9 bases between the two germline ends. The CDR3 runs 15 residues. Germline CDR1 reads SGHRS; CDR2 reads YFSETQ. CDR3 region: CASSLYQGSYNEQFF. DNA of the CDR3: TGCGCCAGCAGCTTGTACCAGGGGTCCTACAATGAGCAGTTCTTC.

The chain recombines TRBV7-8 with TRBJ2-1; 11 nucleotides align to TRBD2. Germline V lookup: CDR1 SGHVS, CDR2 FQNEAQ. The CDR3 contains 16 residues. Unmatched junction bases numbered 8, after V lost 6 bases and J lost 4 bases. The CDR3 nucleotides read TGTGCCAGCAGTCCTCGACTAGCGGGGATTTACAATGAGCAGTTCTTC. Translation: CASSPRLAGIYNEQFF.

The chain carries TRBV5-4 and TRBJ2-1; 9 nucleotides agree with TRBD1. V was pared by 4 bases and J by 4 bases, with 6 bases of the junction left unmatched. CDR3 length: 15 amino acids. From germline, CDR1 is SGHNT and CDR2 YYREEE (reference sequence). CDR3 coding DNA: TGTGCCAGCAGCGACGGACAGGGGCCTTACAATGAGCAGTTCTTC. This sequence encodes CASSDGQGPYNEQFF. Using reference TRBV5-4 and TRBJ2-1 for the parts outside the CDR3, the full variable domain is ETGVTQSPTHLIKTRGQQVTLRCSSQSGHNTVSWYQQALGQGPQFIFQYYREEENGRGNFPPRFSGLQFPNYSSELNVNALELDDSALYLCASSDGQGPYNEQFFGPGTRLTVL.